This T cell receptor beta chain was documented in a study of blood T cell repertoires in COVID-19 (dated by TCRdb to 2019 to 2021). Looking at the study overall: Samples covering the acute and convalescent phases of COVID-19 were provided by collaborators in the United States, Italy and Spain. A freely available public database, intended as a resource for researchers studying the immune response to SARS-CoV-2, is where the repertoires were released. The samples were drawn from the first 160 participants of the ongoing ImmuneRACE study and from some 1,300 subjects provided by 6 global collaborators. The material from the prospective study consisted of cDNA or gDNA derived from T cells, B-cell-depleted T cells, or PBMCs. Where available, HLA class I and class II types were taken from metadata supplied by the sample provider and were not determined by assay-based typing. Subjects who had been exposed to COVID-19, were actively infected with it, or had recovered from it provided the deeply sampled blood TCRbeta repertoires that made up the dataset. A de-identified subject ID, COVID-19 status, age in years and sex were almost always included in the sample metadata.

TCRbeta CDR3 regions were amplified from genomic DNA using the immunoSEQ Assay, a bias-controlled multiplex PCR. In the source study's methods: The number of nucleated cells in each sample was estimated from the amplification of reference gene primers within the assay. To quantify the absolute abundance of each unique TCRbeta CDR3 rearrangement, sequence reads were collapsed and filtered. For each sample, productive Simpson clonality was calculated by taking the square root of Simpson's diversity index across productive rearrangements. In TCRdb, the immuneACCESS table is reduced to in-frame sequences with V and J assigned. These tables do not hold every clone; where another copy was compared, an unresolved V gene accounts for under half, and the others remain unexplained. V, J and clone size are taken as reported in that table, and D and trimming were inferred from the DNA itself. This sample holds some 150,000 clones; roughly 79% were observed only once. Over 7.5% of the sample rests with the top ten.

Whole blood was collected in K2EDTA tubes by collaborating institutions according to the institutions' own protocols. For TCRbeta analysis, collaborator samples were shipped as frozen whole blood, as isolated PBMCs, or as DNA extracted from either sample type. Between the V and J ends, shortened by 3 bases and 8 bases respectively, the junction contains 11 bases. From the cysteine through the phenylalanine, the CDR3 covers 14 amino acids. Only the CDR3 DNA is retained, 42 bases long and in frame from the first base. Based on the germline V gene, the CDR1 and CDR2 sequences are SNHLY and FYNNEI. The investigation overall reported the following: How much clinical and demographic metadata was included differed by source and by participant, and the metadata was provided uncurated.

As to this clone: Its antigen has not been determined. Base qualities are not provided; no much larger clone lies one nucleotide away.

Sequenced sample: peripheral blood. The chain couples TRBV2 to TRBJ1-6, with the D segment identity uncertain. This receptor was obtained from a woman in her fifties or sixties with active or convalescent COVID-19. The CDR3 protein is CASSEVYEDSPLHF. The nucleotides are TGTGCCAGCAGTGAGGTGTATGAGGATTCACCCCTCCACTTT.